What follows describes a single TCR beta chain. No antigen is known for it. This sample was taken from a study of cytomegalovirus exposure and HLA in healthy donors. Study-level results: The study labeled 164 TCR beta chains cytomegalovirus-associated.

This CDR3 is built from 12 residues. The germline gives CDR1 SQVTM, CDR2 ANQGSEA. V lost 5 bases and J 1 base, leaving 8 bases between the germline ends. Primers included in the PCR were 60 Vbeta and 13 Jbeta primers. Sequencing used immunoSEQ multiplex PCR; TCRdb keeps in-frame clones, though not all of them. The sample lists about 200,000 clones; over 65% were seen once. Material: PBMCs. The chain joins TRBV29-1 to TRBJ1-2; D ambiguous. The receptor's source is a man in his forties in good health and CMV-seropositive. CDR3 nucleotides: TGCAGCGTTTTGGCTGTTAACTATGGCTACACCTTC. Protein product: CSVLAVNYGYTF.